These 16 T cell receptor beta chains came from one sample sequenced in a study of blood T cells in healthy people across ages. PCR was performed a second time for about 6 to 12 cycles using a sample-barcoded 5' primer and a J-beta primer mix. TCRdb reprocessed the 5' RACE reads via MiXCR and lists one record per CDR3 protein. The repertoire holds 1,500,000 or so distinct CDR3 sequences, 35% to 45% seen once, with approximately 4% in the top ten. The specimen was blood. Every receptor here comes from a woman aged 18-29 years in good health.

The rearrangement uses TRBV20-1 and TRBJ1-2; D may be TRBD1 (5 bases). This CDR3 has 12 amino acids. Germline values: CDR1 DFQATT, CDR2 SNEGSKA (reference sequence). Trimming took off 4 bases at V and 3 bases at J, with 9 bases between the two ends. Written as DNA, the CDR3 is TGCAGTGCTAAAGGGACTGACTATGGCTACACCTTC. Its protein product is CSAKGTDYGYTF.

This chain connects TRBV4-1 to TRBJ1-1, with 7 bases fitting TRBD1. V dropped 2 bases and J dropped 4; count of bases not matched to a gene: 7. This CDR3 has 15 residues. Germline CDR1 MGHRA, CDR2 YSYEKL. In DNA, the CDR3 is TGCGCCAGCAGCCAAACAAGACAGGGCTCCACTGAAGCTTTCTTT. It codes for CASSQTRQGSTEAFF.

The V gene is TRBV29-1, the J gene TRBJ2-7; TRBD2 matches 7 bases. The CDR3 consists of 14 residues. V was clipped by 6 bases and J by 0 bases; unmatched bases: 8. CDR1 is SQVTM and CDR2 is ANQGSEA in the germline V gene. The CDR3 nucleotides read TGCAGCGTCTTAGCGGGCTTAAGCTCCTACGAGCAGTACTTC. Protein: CSVLAGLSSYEQYF.

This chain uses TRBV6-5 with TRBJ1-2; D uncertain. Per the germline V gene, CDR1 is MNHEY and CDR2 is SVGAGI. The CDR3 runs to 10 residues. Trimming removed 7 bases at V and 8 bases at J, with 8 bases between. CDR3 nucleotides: TGTGCCAGCACTTGGCAGGGCTACACCTTC. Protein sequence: CASTWQGYTF.

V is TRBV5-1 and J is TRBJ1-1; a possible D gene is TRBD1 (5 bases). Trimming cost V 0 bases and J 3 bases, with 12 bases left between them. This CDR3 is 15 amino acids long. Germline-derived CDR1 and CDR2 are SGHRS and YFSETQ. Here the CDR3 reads CASSLGWGSDTEAFF. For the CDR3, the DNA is TGCGCCAGCAGCTTGGGTTGGGGGAGCGACACTGAAGCTTTCTTT. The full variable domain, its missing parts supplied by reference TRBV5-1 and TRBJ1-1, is KAGVTQTPRYLIKTRGQQVTLSCSPISGHRSVSWYQQTPGQGLQFLFEYFSETQRNKGNFPGRFSGRQFSNSRSEMNVSTLELGDSALYLCASSLGWGSDTEAFFGQGTRLTVV.

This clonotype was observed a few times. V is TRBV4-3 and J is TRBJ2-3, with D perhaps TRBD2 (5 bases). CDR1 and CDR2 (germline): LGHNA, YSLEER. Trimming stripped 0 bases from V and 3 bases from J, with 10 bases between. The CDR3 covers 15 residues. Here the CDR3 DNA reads TGCGCCAGCAGCCAAGAAACTCGCGGGACAGATACGCAGTATTTT. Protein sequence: CASSQETRGTDTQYF.

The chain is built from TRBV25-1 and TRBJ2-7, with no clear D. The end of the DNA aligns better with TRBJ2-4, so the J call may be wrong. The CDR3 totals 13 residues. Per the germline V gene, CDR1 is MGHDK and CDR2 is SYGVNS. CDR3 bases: TGTGCCAGCAGAGAGTCGGCAGTGCCCATTCAGTACTTC. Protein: CASRESAVPIQYF.

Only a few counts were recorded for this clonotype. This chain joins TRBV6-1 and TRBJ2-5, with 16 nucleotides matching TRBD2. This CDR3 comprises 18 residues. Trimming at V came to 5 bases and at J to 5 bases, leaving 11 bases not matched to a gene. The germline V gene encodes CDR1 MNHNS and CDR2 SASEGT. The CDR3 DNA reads TGTGCCAGCAGTCCTCGGGGGGGACTAGCGGGGGGGCTGGAGACCCAGTACTTC. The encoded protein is CASSPRGGLAGGLETQYF.

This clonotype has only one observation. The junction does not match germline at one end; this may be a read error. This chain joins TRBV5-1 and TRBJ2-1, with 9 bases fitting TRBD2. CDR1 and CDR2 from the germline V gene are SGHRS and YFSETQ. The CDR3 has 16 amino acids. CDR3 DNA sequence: TGCGCCGGCAGCCACTATAGACTAGCGGAATACAATGAGCAGTTCTTC. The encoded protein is CAGSHYRLAEYNEQFF.

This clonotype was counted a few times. The CDR3 nucleotides are TGCAGCGTTGAGGGAGGACAGAACATTGAGCAGTTCTTC. It is translated as CSVEGGQNIEQFF. The chain couples TRBV29-1 to TRBJ2-1; D possibly uses TRBD1 or TRBD2 (6 bases each). The ends were cut back, 3 bases at V and 9 bases at J, with 15 bases in the middle. The CDR3 sequence is 13 residues long. Germline V gene lookup returns CDR1 SQVTM and CDR2 ANQGSEA.

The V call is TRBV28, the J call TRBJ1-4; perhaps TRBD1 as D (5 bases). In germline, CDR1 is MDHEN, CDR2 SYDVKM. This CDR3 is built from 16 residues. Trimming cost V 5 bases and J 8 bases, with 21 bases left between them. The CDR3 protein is CASSLGYEGTLEKLFF. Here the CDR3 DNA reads TGTGCCAGCAGTCTGGGTTACGAAGGGACCCTGGAAAAACTGTTTTTT.

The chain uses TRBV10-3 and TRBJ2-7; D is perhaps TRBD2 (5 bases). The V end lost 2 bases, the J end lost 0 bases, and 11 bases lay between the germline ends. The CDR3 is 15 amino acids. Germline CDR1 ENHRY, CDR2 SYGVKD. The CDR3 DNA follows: TGTGCCATCAGTGAGGGGGAGTTATCCTCCTACGAGCAGTACTTC. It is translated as CAISEGELSSYEQYF.

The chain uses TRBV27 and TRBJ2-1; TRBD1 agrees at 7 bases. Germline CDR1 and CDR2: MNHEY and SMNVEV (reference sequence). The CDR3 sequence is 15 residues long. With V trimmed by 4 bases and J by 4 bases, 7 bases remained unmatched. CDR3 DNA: TGTGCCAGCAGTTCCGGGGCAGGGGGTTACAATGAGCAGTTCTTC. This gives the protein CASSSGAGGYNEQFF.

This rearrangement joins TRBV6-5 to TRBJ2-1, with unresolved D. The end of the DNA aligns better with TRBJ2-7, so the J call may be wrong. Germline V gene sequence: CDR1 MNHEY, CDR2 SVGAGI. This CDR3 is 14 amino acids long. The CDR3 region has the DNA TGTGCCAGCAGGAGGACCCGGGCTATCAATGAGCAGTACTTC. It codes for CASRRTRAINEQYF.

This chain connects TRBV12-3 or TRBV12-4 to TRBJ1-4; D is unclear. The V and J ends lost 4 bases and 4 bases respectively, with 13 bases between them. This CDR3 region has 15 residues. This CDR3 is CASSSSLASNEKLFF. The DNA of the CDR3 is TGTGCCAGCAGTTCGAGTCTAGCGAGTAATGAAAAACTGTTTTTT.

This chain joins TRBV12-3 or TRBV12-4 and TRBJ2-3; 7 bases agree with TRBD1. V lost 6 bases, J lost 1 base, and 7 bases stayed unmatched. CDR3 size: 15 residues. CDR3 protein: CASRSRTGRTDTQYF. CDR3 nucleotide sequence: TGTGCCAGCAGGAGCCGGACAGGACGCACAGATACGCAGTATTTT.